The sequence of this TCR beta chain was determined in a study of cytomegalovirus exposure and HLA in healthy donors. Primers included in the PCR were 60 Vbeta and 13 Jbeta primers. Assay: immunoSEQ multiplex PCR; the TCRdb copy retains only in-frame clones and omits some. The sample has tens of thousands of clones. CDR1 and CDR2 (germline): SGHVS, FNYEAQ. With V trimmed by 2 bases and J by 4 bases, 6 bases remained unmatched. This CDR3 region has 15 residues. Regarding this clone: Its antigen is currently unknown.

Regarding the study as a whole: Earlier findings revealed that most TCR beta V segments proved productive either about 87% or about 30% of the time. TCR beta sequences reportedly predicted most subjects' HLA-A and HLA-B alleles accurately.

The chain has TRBV7-6 and TRBJ1-1; TRBD1 matches at 8 bases. Sequences were obtained from PBMCs. This clonotype was obtained from a female donor in good health and CMV-seronegative. For the CDR3, the DNA is TGTGCCAGCAGCTTAACGGGTACAGGGGGCACTGAAGCTTTCTTT. Protein: CASSLTGTGGTEAFF.